Below are 21 T cell receptor beta chains sequenced from a single sample in a study of identical twins. TCRdb fed the 5' RACE reads into MiXCR, producing one record per CDR3 protein. The sample consists of 310,000 or so distinct CDR3 sequences, roughly 9% of them appearing once. This sample also appeared in a second study, on yellow fever vaccine responses in identical twins.

Sequencing was carried out using CD8+ T cells sorted from blood. Receptors were obtained from a woman younger than 30 in good health.

This clonotype came up a few times. The chain has TRBV4-3 and TRBJ2-7; 8 nucleotides match TRBD2. The CDR3 runs 16 residues. Germline V gene lookup returns CDR1 LGHNA and CDR2 YSLEER. V lost 0 bases and J lost 0; bases outside the gene matches: 4. CDR3 nucleotides: TGCGCCAGCAGCCAAGAACTACTAGCGGCCTCCTACGAGCAGTACTTC. Its protein is CASSQELLAASYEQYF.

The rearrangement links TRBV20-1 to TRBJ2-7; 13 nucleotides line up with TRBD2. Germline values: CDR1 DFQATT, CDR2 SNEGSKA (reference sequence). The CDR3 is 15 residues long. V lost 3 bases to trimming and J lost 0 bases; unmatched junction nucleotides: 2. The CDR3 DNA reads as TGCAGTGCTAGGGGACTAGCGGGGCCCTCCTACGAGCAGTACTTC. Its protein is CSARGLAGPSYEQYF.

The table lists this clonotype with a few counts. The CDR3 nucleotides are TGTGCCAGCCCCGGGACAGATGGACTAGCGGAACAAGAGACCCAGTACTTC. The encoded protein is CASPGTDGLAEQETQYF. The chain is built from TRBV6-2 or TRBV6-3 and TRBJ2-5; the match to TRBD2 covers 10 bases. J lost 2 bases, V lost 8 bases, and 14 bases had no gene match. This CDR3 contains 17 residues. CDR1 is MNHEY and CDR2 is SVGEGT in the germline V gene.

This clonotype was observed a handful of times. This chain joins TRBV21-1 and TRBJ2-2; no DNA check was done on the table's D call, TRBD1. TRBV21-1 is tagged as a pseudogene. The CDR3 runs to 15 residues. CDR3 region: CASGSDRVVTGELFF. The CDR3 DNA sequence: TGTGCCAGCGGTTCGGACAGGGTAGTGACCGGGGAGCTGTTTTTT.

This clonotype has ten or more counts. This chain links TRBV10-3 with TRBJ2-1; D uncertain. The germline V gene encodes CDR1 ENHRY and CDR2 SYGVKD. The CDR3 covers 12 residues. The V end lost 5 bases, the J end lost 5 bases, and 7 bases lay between the germline ends. The CDR3 sequence: CAISPSNNEQFF. The CDR3 DNA follows: TGTGCCATCAGTCCCAGCAACAATGAGCAGTTCTTC.

This clonotype showed up just a few times. The V and J genes are TRBV4-1 and TRBJ2-2, with 12 bases fitting TRBD2. The CDR3 has 21 residues. J was trimmed by 1 base and V by 3 bases; bases with no gene match: 15. CDR1 MGHRA and CDR2 YSYEKL come from the germline V gene. The CDR3, as DNA: TGCGCCAGCAGCCATCAGGAGCCGGGACTAGCGGGCCAACAGAACACCGGGGAGCTGTTTTTT. Its translation is CASSHQEPGLAGQQNTGELFF.

The chain joins TRBV5-6 to TRBJ2-5, with 11 bases that match TRBD1. The CDR3 is made up of 17 amino acids. With V trimmed by 4 bases and J by 1 base, 9 bases remained unmatched. The germline V gene encodes CDR1 SGHDT and CDR2 YYEEEE. As DNA, the CDR3 is TGTGCCAGCAGCCCGGATCCGGGACAGGGGGTCCAAGAGACCCAGTACTTC. This translates into CASSPDPGQGVQETQYF.

In this sample, this clonotype turned up a few times. This sequence joins TRBV20-1 and TRBJ1-2; D uncertain. CDR3 length: 14 amino acids. Germline V CDR1 and CDR2: DFQATT, SNEGSKA (reference sequence). The V end lost 1 base, the J end lost 6 bases, and 15 bases lay between the germline ends. The CDR3 DNA reads as TGCAGTGCTAGAGTAAGTTGGCAGTATGATGGCTACACCTTC. Encoded protein: CSARVSWQYDGYTF.

This clonotype was seen only a few times. The gene calls are TRBV24-1 and TRBJ2-7, with TRBD1 matching over 9 bases. Germline CDR1 and CDR2: KGHDR and SFDVKD. This CDR3 comprises 15 residues. V trimming: 4 bases; J trimming: 5 bases; junction bases outside the gene matches: 8. The CDR3 sequence: CATSETGTGLHEQYF. In DNA, the CDR3 is TGTGCCACCAGTGAAACCGGGACAGGGTTGCACGAGCAGTACTTC.

This clonotype was picked up many times. V is TRBV7-9 and J is TRBJ2-5; 8 bases are shared with TRBD2. V gave up 5 bases and J gave up 5 bases; unmatched junction bases: 16. Germline lookup yields CDR1 SEHNR and CDR2 FQNEAQ (reference sequence). CDR3 length: 17 amino acids. CDR3 protein: CASSQNPGLVLVETQYF. CDR3 sequence (DNA): TGTGCCAGCAGCCAAAACCCGGGACTAGTGTTGGTGGAGACCCAGTACTTC.

The genes are TRBV19 and TRBJ2-1; D unclear. Germline CDR1 is LNHDA and CDR2 is SQIVND (reference sequence). There are 12 residues in the CDR3. V dropped 3 bases and J dropped 8 bases, with 8 bases sitting between them. The DNA for the CDR3 is TGTGCCAGTAGTATTTACGGCGATGAGCAGTTCTTC. Protein product: CASSIYGDEQFF.

The chain has TRBV24-1 and TRBJ2-7; 14 nucleotides align to TRBD2. CDR3 length equals 16 residues. Germline values: CDR1 KGHDR, CDR2 SFDVKD. V dropped 4 bases and J dropped 4; count of bases not matched to a gene: 5. CDR3 amino acids: CATSELGLAGEYEQYF. The CDR3 coding sequence is TGTGCCACCAGTGAATTGGGACTAGCGGGGGAGTACGAGCAGTACTTC.

This clonotype was picked up a small number of times. The chain is built from TRBV29-1 and TRBJ2-7; TRBD1 matches at 11 bases. Germline V gene data show CDR1 as SQVTM and CDR2 as ANQGSEA. The length of the CDR3 is 15 residues. J lost 2 bases, V lost 1 base, and 4 bases had no gene match. CDR3 in amino acids: CSVEGPGQGAYEQYF. The CDR3 DNA reads as TGCAGCGTTGAAGGTCCGGGACAGGGGGCCTACGAGCAGTACTTC.

The table lists this clonotype with many counts. V gene TRBV20-1 combines with J gene TRBJ2-5; D could derive from TRBD1 or TRBD2 (5 bases each). The V gene's germline CDR1 is DFQATT and CDR2 SNEGSKA (reference sequence). Trimming pared 0 bases from V and 1 base from J, leaving 15 bases between. The CDR3 is 16 residues long. The DNA of the CDR3 is TGCAGTGCTAGAGATCTCTTCAGGGACCCCCAAGAGACCCAGTACTTC. Residues: CSARDLFRDPQETQYF.

This clonotype has at least ten counts. This chain links TRBV27 with TRBJ2-7; D gene unclear. V gave up 0 bases and J gave up 3 bases, with 12 bases separating them. The germline V gene encodes CDR1 MNHEY and CDR2 SMNVEV (reference sequence). The CDR3 runs 15 residues. The CDR3 DNA reads TGTGCCAGCAGTTTATCGCCAGACCCCGGCTACGAGCAGTACTTC. Amino acid sequence: CASSLSPDPGYEQYF.

This clonotype was detected ten times or more. The chain links TRBV29-1 to TRBJ2-1; D gene uncertain. CDR1 SQVTM and CDR2 ANQGSEA come from the germline V gene. V dropped 7 bases and J dropped 2 bases, with 12 bases sitting between them. This CDR3 spans 13 amino acids. The CDR3 DNA follows: TGCAGCGCCTCGCGGAAAACCTACAATGAGCAGTTCTTC. Amino acids: CSASRKTYNEQFF.

This clonotype occurred a few times. V usage is TRBV4-3 and J usage is TRBJ2-7, with 14 bases aligning to TRBD2. The CDR3 consists of 16 residues. Unmatched junction bases numbered 6, after V lost 3 bases and J lost 5 bases. Looked up from germline, CDR1 is LGHNA and CDR2 is YSLEER. The DNA of the CDR3 is TGCGCCAGCAGCCAGCGACTAGCGGGAGGGCCAAACGAGCAGTACTTC. Amino acid sequence: CASSQRLAGGPNEQYF.

This clonotype was recorded at least ten times. The chain employs TRBV12-3 or TRBV12-4 and TRBJ2-1; D possibly corresponds to TRBD1 (5 bases). The CDR3 is 14 residues long. With 0 bases removed from V and 3 bases from J, the gap between germline ends came to 6 bases. The CDR3 DNA reads TGTGCCAGCAGTTTAGCGCAGGGCTACAATGAGCAGTTCTTC. Translated: CASSLAQGYNEQFF.

The V call is TRBV9, the J call TRBJ2-7; a weak D match, TRBD1 (6 bases). CDR3 length equals 16 residues. Germline V gives CDR1 SGDLS, CDR2 YYNGEE. V was pared by 4 bases and J by 3 bases, with 20 bases between. CDR3 in DNA: TGTGCCAGCAGCAAGCAGGGGACCCCCTTAGACTACGAGCAGTACTTC. It translates to CASSKQGTPLDYEQYF. Supplemented by reference TRBV9 and TRBJ2-7, the full variable domain reads DSGVTQTPKHLITATGQRVTLRCSPRSGDLSVYWYQQSLDQGLQFLIQYYNGEERAKGNILERFSAQQFPDLHSELNLSSLELGDSALYFCASSKQGTPLDYEQYFGPGTRLTVT.

The genes are TRBV6-2 or TRBV6-3 and TRBJ2-3; 13 positions agree with TRBD2. V shed 7 bases and J 2 bases; nucleotides not matched to a gene: 6. Germline V gene lookup returns CDR1 MNHEY and CDR2 SVGEGT. The length of the CDR3 is 16 residues. For the CDR3, the DNA is TGTGCCAGCAATCCGGGACTAGCGGGATACACAGATACGCAGTATTTT. Amino acids: CASNPGLAGYTDTQYF.

There are a few counts of this clonotype. The J gene is TRBJ2-3, the V gene TRBV15; TRBD1 matches at 8 bases. With V trimmed by 4 bases and J by 2 bases, 5 bases remained unmatched. Germline CDR1 reads LNHNV; CDR2 reads YYDKDF (reference sequence). The CDR3 has 15 amino acids. The CDR3 coding sequence is TGTGCCACCAGCACACGGACAGGGATCACAGATACGCAGTATTTT. This gives the protein CATSTRTGITDTQYF.